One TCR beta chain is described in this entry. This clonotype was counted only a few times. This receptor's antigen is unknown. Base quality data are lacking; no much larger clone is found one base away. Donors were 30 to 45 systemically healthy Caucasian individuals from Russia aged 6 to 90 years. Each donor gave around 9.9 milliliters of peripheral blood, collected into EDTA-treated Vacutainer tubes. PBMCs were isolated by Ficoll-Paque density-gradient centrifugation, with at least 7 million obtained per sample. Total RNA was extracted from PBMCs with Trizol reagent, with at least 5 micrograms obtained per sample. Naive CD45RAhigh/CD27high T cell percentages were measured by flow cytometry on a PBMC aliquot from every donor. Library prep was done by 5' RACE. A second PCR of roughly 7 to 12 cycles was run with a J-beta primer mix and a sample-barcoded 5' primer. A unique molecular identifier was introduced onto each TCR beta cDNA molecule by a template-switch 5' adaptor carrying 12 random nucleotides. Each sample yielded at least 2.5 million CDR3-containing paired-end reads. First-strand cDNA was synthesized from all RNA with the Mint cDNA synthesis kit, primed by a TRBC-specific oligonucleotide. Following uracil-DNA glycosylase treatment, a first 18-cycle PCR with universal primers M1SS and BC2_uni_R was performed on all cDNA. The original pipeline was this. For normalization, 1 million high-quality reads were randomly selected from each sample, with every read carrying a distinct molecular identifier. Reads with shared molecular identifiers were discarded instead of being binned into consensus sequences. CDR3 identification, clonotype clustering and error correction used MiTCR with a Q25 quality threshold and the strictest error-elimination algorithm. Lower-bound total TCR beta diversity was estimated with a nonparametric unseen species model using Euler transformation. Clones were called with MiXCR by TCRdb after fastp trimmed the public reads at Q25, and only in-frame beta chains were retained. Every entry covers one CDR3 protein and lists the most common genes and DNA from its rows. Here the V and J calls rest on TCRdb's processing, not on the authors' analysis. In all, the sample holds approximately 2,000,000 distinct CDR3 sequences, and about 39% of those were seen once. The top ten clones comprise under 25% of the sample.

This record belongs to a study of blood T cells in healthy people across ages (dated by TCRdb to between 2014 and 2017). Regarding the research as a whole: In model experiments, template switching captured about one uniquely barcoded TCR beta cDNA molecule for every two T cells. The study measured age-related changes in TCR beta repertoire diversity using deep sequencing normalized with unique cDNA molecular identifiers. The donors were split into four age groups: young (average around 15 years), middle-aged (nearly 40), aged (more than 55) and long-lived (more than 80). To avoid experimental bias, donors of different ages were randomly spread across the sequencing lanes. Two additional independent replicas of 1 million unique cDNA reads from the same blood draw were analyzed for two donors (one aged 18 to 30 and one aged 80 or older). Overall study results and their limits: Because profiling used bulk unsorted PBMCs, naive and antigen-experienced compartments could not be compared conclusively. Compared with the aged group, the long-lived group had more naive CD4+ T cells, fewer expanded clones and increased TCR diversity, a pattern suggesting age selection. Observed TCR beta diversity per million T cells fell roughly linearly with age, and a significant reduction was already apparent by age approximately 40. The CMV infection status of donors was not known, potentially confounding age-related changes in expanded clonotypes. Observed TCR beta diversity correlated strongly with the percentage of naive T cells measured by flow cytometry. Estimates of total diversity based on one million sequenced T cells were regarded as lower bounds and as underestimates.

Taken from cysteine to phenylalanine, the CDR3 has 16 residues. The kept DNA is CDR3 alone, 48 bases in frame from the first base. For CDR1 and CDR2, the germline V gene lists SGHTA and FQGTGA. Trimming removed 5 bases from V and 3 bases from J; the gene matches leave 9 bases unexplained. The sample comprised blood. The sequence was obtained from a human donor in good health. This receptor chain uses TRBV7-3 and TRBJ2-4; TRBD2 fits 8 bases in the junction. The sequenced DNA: TGTGCCAGCAGCATCGGACTAGCTAGGGACAAAAACATTCAGTACTTC. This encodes CASSIGLARDKNIQYF.